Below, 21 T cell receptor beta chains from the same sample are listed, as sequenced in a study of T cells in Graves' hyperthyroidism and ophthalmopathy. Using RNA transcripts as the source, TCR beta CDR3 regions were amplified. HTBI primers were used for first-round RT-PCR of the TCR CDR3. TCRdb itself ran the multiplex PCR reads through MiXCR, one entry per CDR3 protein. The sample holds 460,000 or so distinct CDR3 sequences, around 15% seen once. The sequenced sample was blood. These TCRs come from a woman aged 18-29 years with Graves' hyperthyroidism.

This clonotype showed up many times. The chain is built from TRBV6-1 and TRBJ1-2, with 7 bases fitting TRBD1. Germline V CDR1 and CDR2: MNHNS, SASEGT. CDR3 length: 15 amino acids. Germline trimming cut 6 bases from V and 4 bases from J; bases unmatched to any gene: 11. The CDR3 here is CASRHPDRTSYGYTF. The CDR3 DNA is TGTGCCAGCAGACACCCGGACAGGACGAGCTATGGCTACACCTTC.

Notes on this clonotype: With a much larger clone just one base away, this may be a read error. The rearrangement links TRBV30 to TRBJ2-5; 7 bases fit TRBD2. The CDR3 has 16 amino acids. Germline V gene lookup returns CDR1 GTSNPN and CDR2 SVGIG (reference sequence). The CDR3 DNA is TGTGCCTGGAGTGTACATAGCCTAGCGGCACAAGAGACCCAGCACTTC. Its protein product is CAWSVHSLAAQETQHF.

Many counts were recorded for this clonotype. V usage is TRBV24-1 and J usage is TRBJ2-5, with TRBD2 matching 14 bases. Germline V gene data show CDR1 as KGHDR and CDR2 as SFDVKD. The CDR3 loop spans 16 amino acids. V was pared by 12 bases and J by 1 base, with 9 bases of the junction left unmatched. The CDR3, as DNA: TGTGCCTCGGGGACTAGCGGGAGCAGTCGCCAAGAGACCCAGTACTTC. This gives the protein CASGTSGSSRQETQYF.

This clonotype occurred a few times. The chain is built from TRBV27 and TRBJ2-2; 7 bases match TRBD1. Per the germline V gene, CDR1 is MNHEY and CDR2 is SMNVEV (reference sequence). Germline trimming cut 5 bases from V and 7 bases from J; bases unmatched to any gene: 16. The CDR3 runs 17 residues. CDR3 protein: CASSPSSVGGAGGELFF. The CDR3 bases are TGTGCCAGCAGTCCCTCGTCGGTAGGGGGCGCAGGCGGGGAGCTGTTTTTT.

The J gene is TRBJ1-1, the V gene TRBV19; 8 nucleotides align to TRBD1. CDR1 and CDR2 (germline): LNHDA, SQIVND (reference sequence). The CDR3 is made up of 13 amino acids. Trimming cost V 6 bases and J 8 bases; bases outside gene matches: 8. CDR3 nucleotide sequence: TGTGCCAGTAGGGACAGGGAAAGGGGAGAAGCTTTCTTT. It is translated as CASRDRERGEAFF.

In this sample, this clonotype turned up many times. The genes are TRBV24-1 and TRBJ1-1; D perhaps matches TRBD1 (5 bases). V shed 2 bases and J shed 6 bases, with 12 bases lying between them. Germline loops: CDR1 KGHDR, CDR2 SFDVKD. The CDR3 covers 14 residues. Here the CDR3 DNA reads TGTGCCACCAGTGATTCGACGGGACGTTCTGAAGCTTTCTTT. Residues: CATSDSTGRSEAFF.

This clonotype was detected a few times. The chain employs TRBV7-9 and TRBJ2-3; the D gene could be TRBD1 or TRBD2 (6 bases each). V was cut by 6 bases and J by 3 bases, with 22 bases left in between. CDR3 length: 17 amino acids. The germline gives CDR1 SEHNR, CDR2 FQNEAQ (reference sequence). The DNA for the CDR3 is TGTGCCAGCAGTAAAAAAGGGGGGACAAGGAATACAGATACGCAGTATTTT. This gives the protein CASSKKGGTRNTDTQYF.

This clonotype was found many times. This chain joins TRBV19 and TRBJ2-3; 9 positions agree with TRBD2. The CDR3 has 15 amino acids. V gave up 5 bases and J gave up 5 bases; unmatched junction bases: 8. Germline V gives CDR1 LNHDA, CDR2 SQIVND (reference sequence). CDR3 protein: CASSPTRAGGDTQYF. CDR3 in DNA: TGTGCCAGTAGTCCTACTAGAGCGGGAGGAGATACGCAGTATTTT.

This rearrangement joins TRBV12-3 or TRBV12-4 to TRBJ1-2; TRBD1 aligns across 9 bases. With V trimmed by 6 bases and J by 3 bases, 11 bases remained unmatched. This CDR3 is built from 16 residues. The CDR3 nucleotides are TGTGCCAGCAGCCCTTCCACGACAGGGGGTTACTATGGCTACACCTTC. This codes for CASSPSTTGGYYGYTF.

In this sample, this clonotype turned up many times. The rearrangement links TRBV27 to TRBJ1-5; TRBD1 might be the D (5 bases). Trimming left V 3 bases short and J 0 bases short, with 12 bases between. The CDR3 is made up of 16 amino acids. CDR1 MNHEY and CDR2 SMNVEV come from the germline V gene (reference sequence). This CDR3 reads CASSFQGPDSNQPQHF. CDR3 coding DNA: TGTGCCAGCAGTTTTCAGGGTCCCGATAGCAATCAGCCCCAGCATTTT.

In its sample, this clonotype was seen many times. CDR3 protein: CASDPEGLPDNEQYF. CDR3 coding DNA: TGTGCCAGCGACCCCGAGGGACTACCTGACAACGAGCAGTACTTC. The V gene is TRBV11-2, the J gene TRBJ2-7, with 7 bases fitting TRBD2. The CDR3 is made up of 15 amino acids. Germline-derived CDR1 and CDR2 are SGHAT and FQNNGV. V dropped 8 bases and J dropped 5; count of bases not matched to a gene: 15.

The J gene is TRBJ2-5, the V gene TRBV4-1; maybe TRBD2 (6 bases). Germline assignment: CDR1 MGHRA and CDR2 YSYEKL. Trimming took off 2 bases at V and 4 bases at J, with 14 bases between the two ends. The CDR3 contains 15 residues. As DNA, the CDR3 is TGCGCCAGCAGCCAACCTCGGGAGTTAGGAGAGACCCAGTACTTC. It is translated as CASSQPRELGETQYF.

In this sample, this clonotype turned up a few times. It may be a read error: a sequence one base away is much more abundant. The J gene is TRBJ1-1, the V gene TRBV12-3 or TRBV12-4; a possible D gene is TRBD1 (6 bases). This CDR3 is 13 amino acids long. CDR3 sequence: CASSLRGDTGAFF. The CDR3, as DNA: TGTGCCAGCAGTTTAAGGGGGGACACTGGAGCTTTCTTT.

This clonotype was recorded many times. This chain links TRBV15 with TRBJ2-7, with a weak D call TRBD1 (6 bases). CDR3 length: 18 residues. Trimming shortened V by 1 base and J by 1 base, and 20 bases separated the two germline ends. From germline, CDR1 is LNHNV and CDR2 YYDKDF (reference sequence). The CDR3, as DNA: TGTGCCACCAGCAGAGTTCCCCCAACAGGGTGGGGTTCCTACGAGCAGTACGTC. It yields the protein CATSRVPPTGWGSYEQYV.

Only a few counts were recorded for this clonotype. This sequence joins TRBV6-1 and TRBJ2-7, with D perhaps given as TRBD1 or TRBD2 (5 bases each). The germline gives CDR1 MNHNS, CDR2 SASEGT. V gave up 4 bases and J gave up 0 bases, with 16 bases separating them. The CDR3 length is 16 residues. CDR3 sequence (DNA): TGTGCCAGCAGTGGCCTTGGGGGACGGAGCTCCTACGAGCAGTACTTC. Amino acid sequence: CASSGLGGRSSYEQYF.

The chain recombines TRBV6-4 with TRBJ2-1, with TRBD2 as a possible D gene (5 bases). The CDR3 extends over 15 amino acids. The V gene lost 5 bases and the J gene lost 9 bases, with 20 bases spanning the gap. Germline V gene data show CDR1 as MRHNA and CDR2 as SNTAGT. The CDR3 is CASSSSGWGDPEQFF. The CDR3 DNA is TGTGCCAGCAGTTCGTCGGGTTGGGGAGATCCTGAGCAGTTCTTC.

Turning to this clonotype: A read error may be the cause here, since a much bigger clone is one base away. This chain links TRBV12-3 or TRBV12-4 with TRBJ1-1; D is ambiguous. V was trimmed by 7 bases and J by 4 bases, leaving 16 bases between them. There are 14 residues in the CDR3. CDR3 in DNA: TGTGCCAGCACCTTAAGTGGCAGGAGCACTGAAGCTTTCTTT. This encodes CASTLSGRSTEAFF.

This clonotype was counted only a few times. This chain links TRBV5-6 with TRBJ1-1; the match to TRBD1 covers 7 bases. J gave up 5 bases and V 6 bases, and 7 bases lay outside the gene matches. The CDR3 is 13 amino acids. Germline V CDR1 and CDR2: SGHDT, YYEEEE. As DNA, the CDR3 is TGTGCCAGCAACAATCCCAGGGGGACTGAAGCTTTCTTT. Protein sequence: CASNNPRGTEAFF.

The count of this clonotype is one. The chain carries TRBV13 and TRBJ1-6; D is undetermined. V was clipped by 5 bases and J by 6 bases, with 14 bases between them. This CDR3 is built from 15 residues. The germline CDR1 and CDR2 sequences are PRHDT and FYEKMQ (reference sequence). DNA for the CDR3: TGTGCCAGCAGCCCCACCGGGTCCAGTAATTCACCCCTCCACTTT. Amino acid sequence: CASSPTGSSNSPLHF.

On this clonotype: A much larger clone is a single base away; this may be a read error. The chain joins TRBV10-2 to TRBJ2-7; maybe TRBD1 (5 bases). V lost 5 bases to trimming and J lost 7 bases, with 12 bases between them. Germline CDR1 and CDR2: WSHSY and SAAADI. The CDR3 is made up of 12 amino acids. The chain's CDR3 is CASSPDSGEQYF. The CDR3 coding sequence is TGCGCCAGCAGTCCCGATTCAGGGGAGCAGTACTTC.

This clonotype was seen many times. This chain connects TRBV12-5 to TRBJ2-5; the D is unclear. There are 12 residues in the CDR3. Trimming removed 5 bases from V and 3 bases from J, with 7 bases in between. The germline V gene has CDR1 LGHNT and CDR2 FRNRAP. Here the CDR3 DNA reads TGTGCTAGTGGTGGGGTAAAAGAGACCCAGTACTTC. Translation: CASGGVKETQYF.